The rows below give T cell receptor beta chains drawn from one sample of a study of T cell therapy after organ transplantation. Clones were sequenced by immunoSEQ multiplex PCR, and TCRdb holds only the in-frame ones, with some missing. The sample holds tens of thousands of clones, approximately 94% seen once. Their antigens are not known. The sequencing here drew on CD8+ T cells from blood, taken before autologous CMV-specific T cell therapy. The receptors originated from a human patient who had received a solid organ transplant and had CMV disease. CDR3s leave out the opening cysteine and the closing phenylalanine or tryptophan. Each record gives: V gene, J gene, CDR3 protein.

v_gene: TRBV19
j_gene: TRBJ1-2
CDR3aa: ASSMGTGYGYT

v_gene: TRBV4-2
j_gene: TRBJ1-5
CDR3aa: ASSPSRGTNQPQH

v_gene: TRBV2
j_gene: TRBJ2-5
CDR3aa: ASSEAQVAGPRQETQY

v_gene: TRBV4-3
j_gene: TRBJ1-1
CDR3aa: ASSQGTGSTEAF

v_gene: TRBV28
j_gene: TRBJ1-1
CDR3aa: ASSSNYRLVNTEAF

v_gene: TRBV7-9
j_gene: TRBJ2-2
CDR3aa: ASWDYYTGELF

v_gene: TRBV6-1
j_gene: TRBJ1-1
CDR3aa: ASTRTENTEAF

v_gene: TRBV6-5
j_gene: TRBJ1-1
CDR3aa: ASSHNRGFYTEAF

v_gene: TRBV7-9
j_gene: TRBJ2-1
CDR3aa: ASTRPSGSSYNEQF

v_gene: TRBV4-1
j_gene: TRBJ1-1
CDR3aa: ASSQDGPPNTEAF

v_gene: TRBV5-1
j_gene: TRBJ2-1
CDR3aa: ASGTSGDNEQF

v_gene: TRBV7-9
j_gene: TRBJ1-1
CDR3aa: ASSVSGTEAF

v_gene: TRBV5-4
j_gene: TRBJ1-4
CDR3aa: ASSLGDRDEKLF

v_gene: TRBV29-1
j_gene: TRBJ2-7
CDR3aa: SVGRRGYEQY

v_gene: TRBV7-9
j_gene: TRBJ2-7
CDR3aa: ASSLLAGDTYEQY

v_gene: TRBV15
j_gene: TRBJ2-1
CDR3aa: ATSRDGSGNEQF

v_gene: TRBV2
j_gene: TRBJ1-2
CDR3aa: ASRGQVYGYT

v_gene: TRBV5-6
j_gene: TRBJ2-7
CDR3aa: ASRDRGSHEQY

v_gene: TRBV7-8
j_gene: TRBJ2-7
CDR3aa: ASSLGDENYEQY

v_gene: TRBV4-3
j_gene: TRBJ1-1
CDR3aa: ASSQSLLDTEAF

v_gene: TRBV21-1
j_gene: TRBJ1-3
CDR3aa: ASSKFPGTGGSGNTIY

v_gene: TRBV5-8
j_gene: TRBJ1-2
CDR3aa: ASSHIPRDRANYGYT

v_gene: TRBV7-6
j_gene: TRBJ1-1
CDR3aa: ASSLEGGSTEAF

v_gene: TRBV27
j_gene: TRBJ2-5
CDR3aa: ASSGDRYQETQY

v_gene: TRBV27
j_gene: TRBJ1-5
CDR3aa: ASSFGAELQPQH

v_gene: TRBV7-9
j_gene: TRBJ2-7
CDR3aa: ASSHRDLAYEQY

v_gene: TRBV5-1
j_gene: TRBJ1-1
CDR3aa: ASSLSTLNTEAF

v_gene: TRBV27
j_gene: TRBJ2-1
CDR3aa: ASSLLTGNEQF

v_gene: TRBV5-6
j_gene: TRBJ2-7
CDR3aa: ASSPLGDKRDEQY

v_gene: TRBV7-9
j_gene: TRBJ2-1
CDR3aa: ASSQRTSYNEQF

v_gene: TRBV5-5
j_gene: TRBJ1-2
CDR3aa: ASSLLGTAYGYT

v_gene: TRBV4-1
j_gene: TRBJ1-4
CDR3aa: ASSQRRAEQEKLF

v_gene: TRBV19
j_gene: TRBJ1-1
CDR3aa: ASSASGFVNTEAF

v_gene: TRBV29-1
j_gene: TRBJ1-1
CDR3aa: SAEGDTYNLEAF

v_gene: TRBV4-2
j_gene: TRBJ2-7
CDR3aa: ASSPTENSYEQY

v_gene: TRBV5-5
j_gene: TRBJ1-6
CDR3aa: ASSGVSSHSPLH

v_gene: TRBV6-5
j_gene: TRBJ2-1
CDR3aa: ASSYSAGTVLNEQF

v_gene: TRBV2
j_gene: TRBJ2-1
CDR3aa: ASSGAGSQF

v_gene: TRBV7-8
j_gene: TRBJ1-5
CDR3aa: ASSPYIRRDRGQPQH

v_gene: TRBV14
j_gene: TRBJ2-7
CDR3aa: ASSQDVQVNYEQY

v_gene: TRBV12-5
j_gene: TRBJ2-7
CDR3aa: ASGPGALEQY